One sample yielded the 22 T cell receptor beta chains listed below, sequenced in a study of blood T cell repertoires in COVID-19. TCRdb's table, derived via immunoSEQ multiplex PCR, lists solely in-frame clones and lacks some. The sample includes under 350,000 clones, around 87% of them seen just once. Sequencing used peripheral blood. All receptors come from a man aged 65 to 85 with acute or convalescent COVID-19.

V and J are TRBV5-6 and TRBJ1-5; 9 positions match TRBD1. The CDR3 is 16 residues long. V was clipped by 10 bases and J by 3 bases; unmatched bases: 14. Germline V gene lookup returns CDR1 SGHDT and CDR2 YYEEEE. The CDR3 is CAPQSGQGLYNQPQHF. CDR3 nucleotide sequence: TGTGCCCCCCAGTCCGGACAGGGGCTTTACAATCAGCCCCAGCATTTT.

The chain is built from TRBV7-3 and TRBJ2-3, with 7 positions matching TRBD1. This CDR3 is built from 14 residues. Germline values: CDR1 SGHTA, CDR2 FQGTGA. The ends lost 5 bases at V and 6 bases at J; junction bases unmatched: 8. The chain's CDR3 is CASSLTTGVDTQYF. The CDR3 DNA reads as TGTGCCAGCAGCCTTACAACAGGGGTTGATACGCAGTATTTT.

The chain combines TRBV5-5 with TRBJ1-5; D perhaps matches TRBD1 (6 bases). Germline V gene data show CDR1 as SGHKS and CDR2 as YYEKEE (reference sequence). The CDR3 is 17 residues long. Trimming removed 4 bases at V and 4 bases at J, with 21 bases between. The CDR3: CASSLTDSQAVNQPQHF. Here the CDR3 DNA reads TGTGCCAGCAGCCTGACGGACAGCCAGGCCGTGAATCAGCCCCAGCATTTT.

This chain connects TRBV24-1 to TRBJ1-5, with 8 nucleotides matching TRBD1. The germline CDR1 and CDR2 sequences are KGHDR and SFDVKD. V lost 9 bases to trimming and J lost 5 bases; unmatched junction nucleotides: 11. CDR3 size: 15 residues. CDR3 region: CATQGTGAGYQPQHF. The CDR3 DNA sequence: TGTGCCACCCAAGGGACAGGCGCCGGCTATCAGCCCCAGCATTTT.

The chain couples TRBV19 to TRBJ2-4; 7 nucleotides align to TRBD2. Germline CDR1 is LNHDA and CDR2 is SQIVND (reference sequence). V shed 6 bases, J shed 0 bases, and the junction held 11 bases outside the gene matches. This CDR3 is 17 amino acids long. CDR3 in DNA: TGTGCCAGTAGCTATCGTGGGACTAATCTAGCCAAAAACATTCAGTACTTC. The encoded protein is CASSYRGTNLAKNIQYF.

This rearrangement joins TRBV6-5 to TRBJ2-7, with TRBD1 matching 7 bases. From germline, CDR1 is MNHEY and CDR2 SVGAGI. CDR3 length: 15 amino acids. The J segment lost 2 bases and the V segment lost 8 bases, leaving 12 bases of the junction unmatched. In DNA form, the CDR3 reads TGTGCCAGCGGATCGTACGGGACAGATCCCTACGAGCAGTACTTC. It is translated as CASGSYGTDPYEQYF.

This clone was seen a single time. This chain links TRBV6-5 with TRBJ1-4; 7 nucleotides agree with TRBD1. There are 15 residues in the CDR3. Unmatched junction bases numbered 4, after V lost 2 bases and J lost 4 bases. Germline values: CDR1 MNHEY, CDR2 SVGAGI. The CDR3 loop reads CASSYRQGGNEKLFF. The CDR3 bases are TGTGCCAGCAGTTACCGCCAGGGGGGTAATGAAAAACTGTTTTTT.

For the CDR3, the DNA is TGTGCCAGCAGTTTTGGGTGGGACAGGGCCAAAGAGCAGTACTTC. Translated: CASSFGWDRAKEQYF. V usage is TRBV27 and J usage is TRBJ2-7; 9 positions agree with TRBD1. V was pared by 3 bases and J by 7 bases, with 10 bases of the junction left unmatched. The CDR3 spans 15 residues. CDR1 and CDR2 from the germline V gene are MNHEY and SMNVEV (reference sequence).

This chain connects TRBV2 to TRBJ2-1; TRBD2 agrees at 9 bases. In germline, CDR1 is SNHLY, CDR2 FYNNEI. Trimming removed 2 bases from V and 3 bases from J; junction bases left unmatched: 5. This CDR3 spans 16 amino acids. In nucleotides, the CDR3 is TGTGCCAGCAGTGAACGTAAGCGGGGGGACTACAATGAGCAGTTCTTC. Its translation is CASSERKRGDYNEQFF.

The chain couples TRBV12-3 or TRBV12-4 to TRBJ1-6; weak D call: TRBD1 (5 bases). The germline V and J ends were trimmed by 7 bases and 10 bases, with 14 bases remaining between them. CDR3 length: 13 amino acids. CDR3 sequence (DNA): TGTGCCAGCACCAAGGGGTCCGTCTCACCCCTCCACTTT. Protein: CASTKGSVSPLHF.

V is TRBV10-3 and J is TRBJ2-1; TRBD2 matches at 13 bases. Germline CDR1 ENHRY, CDR2 SYGVKD. The CDR3 consists of 17 residues. J gave up 10 bases and V 3 bases, and 12 bases lay outside the gene matches. The CDR3, as DNA: TGTGCCATCAGTGAAGCGCCGTCGGGACTAGCGGGGAGGGAGCAGTTCTTC. Translated: CAISEAPSGLAGREQFF.

This chain links TRBV27 with TRBJ2-1; 9 bases match TRBD2. Trimming at V came to 5 bases and at J to 4 bases, leaving 6 bases not matched to a gene. The CDR3 has 15 amino acids. Germline V gene data show CDR1 as MNHEY and CDR2 as SMNVEV (reference sequence). The CDR3 DNA reads as TGTGCCAGCAGTCTTAGCGGGAGTCCTTACAATGAGCAGTTCTTC. Translating gives CASSLSGSPYNEQFF.

About this clone: Other DNA sequences in the sample encode the same CDR3. The chain recombines TRBV28 with TRBJ1-2; unclear D gene. CDR3 length equals 11 residues. Between the trimmed V and J ends, which lost 6 bases and 6 bases, there was a span of 8 bases. Germline lookup yields CDR1 MDHEN and CDR2 SYDVKM. CDR3 DNA sequence: TGTGCCAGCAGCCGCCGGGATGGCTACACCTTC. Protein: CASSRRDGYTF.

This chain uses TRBV6-6 with TRBJ2-5; the match to TRBD2 covers 7 bases. Trimming removed 2 bases from V and 4 bases from J; junction bases left unmatched: 10. The germline CDR1 and CDR2 sequences are MNHNY and SVGAGI (reference sequence). The length of the CDR3 is 16 residues. The CDR3 DNA follows: TGTGCCAGCAGTTACGTGCGGGGGAGAGGAGTAGAGACCCAGTACTTC. This sequence encodes CASSYVRGRGVETQYF.

This chain joins TRBV3-1 (or the pseudogene TRBV3-2) and TRBJ2-7; 8 nucleotides line up with TRBD1. Germline V gene data show CDR1 as LGHDT and CDR2 as YNNKEL (reference sequence). With 3 bases clipped from V and 4 bases from J, the junction kept 2 bases outside the gene matches. The CDR3 totals 13 residues. The CDR3: CASSHRQGYEQYF. The CDR3 coding sequence is TGTGCCAGCAGCCACCGACAGGGGTACGAGCAGTACTTC.

V gene TRBV4-2 combines with J gene TRBJ1-2; D may be TRBD1 (6 bases). This CDR3 is built from 15 residues. Trimming removed 0 bases at V and 7 bases at J, with 15 bases between. CDR1 is LGHNA, CDR2 YNFKEQ, per germline. The CDR3: CASSQDRDNTAGYTF. In nucleotides, the CDR3 is TGTGCCAGCAGCCAAGATCGGGACAATACGGCTGGCTACACCTTC.

V and J are TRBV9 and TRBJ2-5, with D possibly TRBD1 on 6 matching bases. Trimming shortened V by 0 bases and J by 3 bases, and 15 bases separated the two germline ends. In germline, CDR1 is SGDLS, CDR2 YYNGEE. CDR3 length: 16 amino acids. CDR3 sequence (DNA): TGTGCCAGCAGCGTAGGGGCCCTACGACAGGAAGAGACCCAGTACTTC. It encodes CASSVGALRQEETQYF.

The rearrangement uses TRBV5-1 and TRBJ1-6, with D tentatively TRBD1 (6 bases). Trimming took 2 bases from V and 5 from J, leaving 8 bases between them. The germline CDR1 and CDR2 sequences are SGHRS and YFSETQ. The CDR3 has 14 residues. In nucleotides, the CDR3 is TGCGCCAGCAGCTTCGACAGGAATAATTCACCCCTCCACTTT. Translated: CASSFDRNNSPLHF.

The chain couples TRBV12-3 or TRBV12-4 to TRBJ1-1, with D maybe TRBD1 (6 bases). This CDR3 has 12 amino acids. Trimming took off 11 bases at V and 7 bases at J, with 17 bases between the two ends. CDR3 nucleotide sequence: TGTGCCTCCTACCAAGGGGGGGGTGAAGCTTTCTTT. Translation gives CASYQGGGEAFF.

The rearrangement links TRBV4-3 to TRBJ2-5; D might be TRBD2 (6 bases). Germline assignment: CDR1 LGHNA and CDR2 YSLEER. This CDR3 is 18 amino acids long. V was shortened by 0 bases and J by 1 base, with 18 bases between the two germline ends. The CDR3 here is CASSQDGRREALQETQYF. CDR3 DNA: TGCGCCAGCAGCCAAGATGGGAGGAGAGAGGCCCTCCAAGAGACCCAGTACTTC.

V usage is TRBV6-5 and J usage is TRBJ1-1, with D possibly matching TRBD1 (5 bases). The CDR3 has 13 amino acids. CDR1 MNHEY and CDR2 SVGAGI come from the germline V gene. Trimming shortened V by 5 bases and J by 7 bases, and 14 bases separated the two germline ends. The CDR3 DNA follows: TGTGCCAGCAGTATCCAGGGTAGAGGTGAAGCTTTCTTT. It yields the protein CASSIQGRGEAFF.

The genes are TRBV29-1 and TRBJ2-5; no firm D call. Germline V CDR1 and CDR2: SQVTM, ANQGSEA. This CDR3 is 10 amino acids long. V shed 5 bases and J shed 5 bases, with 6 bases lying between them. The CDR3, as DNA: TGCAGCGTTCTCGTGGAGACCCAGTACTTC. This encodes CSVLVETQYF.